One sample yielded the 14 T cell receptor beta chains listed below, sequenced in a study of blood T cell repertoires in COVID-19. Sequencing used immunoSEQ multiplex PCR; TCRdb keeps in-frame clones, though not all of them. Of approximately 92,000 clones in the sample, less than 90% were seen once. The specimen was peripheral blood. These receptors all come from a man between 65 and 85 years old with active or convalescent COVID-19.

V and J are TRBV12-2 and TRBJ2-2; the tabulated D call, TRBD1, remains unverified against the DNA. TRBV12-2 is a documented pseudogene. This CDR3 is 15 amino acids long. Here the CDR3 reads CASRFGTAYTGELFF. The CDR3 bases are TGTGCAAGTCGCTTTGGGACAGCTTACACCGGGGAGCTGTTTTTT.

V gene TRBV5-1 combines with J gene TRBJ2-2; a weak D match, TRBD1 (6 bases). CDR1 and CDR2 from the germline V gene are SGHRS and YFSETQ. Trimming pared 4 bases from V and 1 base from J, leaving 11 bases between. The CDR3 covers 15 residues. The CDR3 region is CASSRTQGNTGELFF. The CDR3, as DNA: TGCGCCAGCAGCCGGACACAGGGGAACACCGGGGAGCTGTTTTTT.

The chain has TRBV28 and TRBJ1-5; the D gene is possibly TRBD1 (5 bases). Trimming left V 5 bases short and J 4 bases short, with 9 bases between. The CDR3 spans 13 residues. CDR1 and CDR2 from the germline V gene are MDHEN and SYDVKM. CDR3 nucleotides: TGTGCCAGCAGTAGGGGTTCAAATCAGCCCCAGCATTTT. Residues: CASSRGSNQPQHF. Looking up the rest from reference TRBV28 and TRBJ1-5 gives the full variable domain: DVKVTQSSRYLVKRTGEKVFLECVQDMDHENMFWYRQDPGLGLRLIYFSYDVKMKEKGDIPEGYSVSREKKERFSLILESASTNQTSMYLCASSRGSNQPQHFGDGTRLSIL.

The chain carries TRBV7-8 and TRBJ1-1, with 7 bases aligning to TRBD1. The germline V gene encodes CDR1 SGHVS and CDR2 FQNEAQ. V lost 5 bases and J lost 4; bases outside the gene matches: 13. This CDR3 is built from 16 residues. DNA for the CDR3: TGTGCCAGCAGCCCTCGGACTGCCCAGGGGGGCACTGAAGCTTTCTTT. Translated: CASSPRTAQGGTEAFF.

This clone was seen a few times. The sample has other DNA sequences that encode this CDR3 too. The V call is TRBV30, the J call TRBJ1-1, with no clear D. Germline V gene sequence: CDR1 GTSNPN, CDR2 SVGIG (reference sequence). Trimming cost V 0 bases and J 2 bases, with 7 bases left between them. CDR3 length: 13 residues. CDR3 sequence: CAWSVQLNTEAFF. CDR3 sequence (DNA): TGTGCCTGGAGTGTCCAGTTAAACACTGAAGCTTTCTTT.

This sequence joins TRBV24-1 and TRBJ2-5, with 8 positions matching TRBD2. Germline values: CDR1 KGHDR, CDR2 SFDVKD. J gave up 4 bases and V 3 bases, and 9 bases lay outside the gene matches. There are 16 residues in the CDR3. The CDR3 loop reads CATSDARNSGVETQYF. The CDR3, as DNA: TGTGCCACCAGTGATGCCCGTAATAGCGGGGTAGAGACCCAGTACTTC.

The V call is TRBV28, the J call TRBJ2-4; D is ambiguous. The ends were cut back, 1 base at V and 1 base at J, with 2 bases in the middle. Germline V CDR1 and CDR2: MDHEN, SYDVKM. The CDR3 is 13 residues long. The CDR3 DNA is TGTGCCAGCAGTTTATCGGCCAAAAACATTCAGTACTTC. Protein product: CASSLSAKNIQYF.

The rearrangement uses TRBV23-1 and TRBJ2-2; 7 bases fit TRBD1. TRBV23-1 is sorted into the ORF group, with uncertain function. Unmatched junction bases numbered 6, after V lost 1 base and J lost 4 bases. The length of the CDR3 is 16 residues. DNA for the CDR3: TGCGCCAGCAGTCAATTCCCCGCAGGGGGCACCGGGGAGCTGTTTTTT. Amino acid sequence: CASSQFPAGGTGELFF.

To note about this clone: Since the CDR3 does not end with the conserved phenylalanine or tryptophan, this likely comes from a read error. The DNA is left out, because the CDR3 cannot be placed on it with certainty; the CDR3 is given as TCRdb lists it. This chain joins TRBV12-3 or TRBV12-4 and TRBJ1-2. With termini counted, the CDR3 has 11 amino acids. CDR3 loop: CASSFKLEIFV.

The chain links TRBV2 to TRBJ1-1, with a tentative D call TRBD1 (5 bases). CDR3 length: 13 residues. Germline CDR1 reads SNHLY; CDR2 reads FYNNEI. V lost 5 bases and J lost 4, with 11 bases in between. DNA for the CDR3: TGTGCCAGCAGTAGCCAGGGAAGCACTGAAGCTTTCTTT. It yields the protein CASSSQGSTEAFF. Supplemented by reference TRBV2 and TRBJ1-1, the full variable domain reads EPEVTQTPSHQVTQMGQEVILRCVPISNHLYFYWYRQILGQKVEFLVSFYNNEISEKSEIFDDQFSVERPDGSNFTLKIRSTKLEDSAMYFCASSSQGSTEAFFGQGTRLTVV.

In its sample, this clone was seen once. This chain links TRBV29-1 with TRBJ1-1; TRBD1 might be the D (5 bases). Looked up from germline, CDR1 is SQVTM and CDR2 is ANQGSEA. The CDR3 is 11 amino acids. Trimming removed 6 bases from V and 3 bases from J, with 8 bases in between. The CDR3 sequence: CSVVRDTEAFF. CDR3 sequence (DNA): TGCAGCGTCGTCAGGGACACTGAAGCTTTCTTT.

This clone has a single count. This chain joins TRBV14 and TRBJ2-3, with TRBD2 identical over 9 bases. V dropped 2 bases and J dropped 6; count of bases not matched to a gene: 6. This CDR3 region has 15 residues. CDR1 is SGHDN, CDR2 FVKESK, per germline. The CDR3 here is CASSQTSGPGDTQYF. Written as DNA, the CDR3 is TGTGCCAGCAGCCAAACTAGCGGGCCGGGGGATACGCAGTATTTT.

This chain connects TRBV12-3 or TRBV12-4 to TRBJ1-5; D is unclear. The CDR3 contains 13 residues. The germline V and J ends were trimmed by 2 bases and 5 bases, with 7 bases remaining between them. The CDR3 bases are TGTGCCAGCAGTTTACGGAGGTATCAGCCCCAGCATTTT. Translation gives CASSLRRYQPQHF.

The rearrangement joins TRBV5-1 to TRBJ1-1; 9 positions agree with TRBD1. Germline-derived CDR1 and CDR2 are SGHRS and YFSETQ. The CDR3 spans 15 residues. After removal of 3 bases from V and 6 bases from J, the junction contained 9 bases not matched to a gene. CDR3 DNA: TGCGCCAGCAGCTCCCATCGGGACAGGGCCTCTGAAGCTTTCTTT. It specifies CASSSHRDRASEAFF.